This TCR beta chain was recovered during a study of blood T cell repertoires in COVID-19. Study-level information: The cDNA or gDNA used as material had been derived from T cells, B-cell-depleted T cells, or PBMCs.

Data came from immunoSEQ multiplex PCR; TCRdb stores just in-frame clones and leaves some out. The sample holds approximately 190,000 clones, around 86% seen once. CDR1 and CDR2 from the germline V gene are MNHEY and SMNVEV (reference sequence). The CDR3 is 16 amino acids. Trimming pared 4 bases from V and 7 bases from J, leaving 23 bases between. Material: peripheral blood. The rearrangement links TRBV27 to TRBJ2-7; TRBD2 might be the D (5 bases). The clonotype comes from an elderly man with acute or convalescent COVID-19. The CDR3 region is CASSSPRGSLILEQYF. CDR3 DNA sequence: TGTGCCAGCAGTTCCCCCCGGGGTTCTTTGATTCTAGAGCAGTACTTC.